The rows below give T cell receptor beta chains drawn from one sample of a study of blood T cells in healthy people across ages. MiXCR, applied by TCRdb to the 5' RACE reads, yields one record per CDR3 protein. The data hold over a million distinct CDR3 sequences, with almost 60% observed a single time. Material: blood. These receptors originate from a man between 18 and 29 years old in good health. Each CDR3 is given with its conserved first and last residue. A D gene is named only where the DNA matches it firmly. Only some rows state a clone size, as once, few, many or a class for expanded clones.

TRBV14,TRBJ2-7,13,.,.,CASSQWDSREQYF,TGTGCCAGCAGCCAATGGGACTCCCGCGAGCAGTACTTC
TRBV20-1,TRBJ2-1,14,.,.,CSAKGPSSYNEQFF,TGCAGTGCTAAGGGCCCAAGCTCCTACAATGAGCAGTTCTTC
TRBV5-1,TRBJ2-7,12,few,.,CASSLIRGEQYF,TGCGCCAGCAGCTTGATCAGAGGCGAGCAGTACTTC
TRBV9,TRBJ2-3,15,few,TRBD2,CASSVKAGAGDTQYF,TGTGCCAGCAGCGTAAAAGCGGGAGCTGGAGATACGCAGTATTTT
TRBV7-9,TRBJ2-5,15,.,.,CASSLGPRAGETQYF,TGTGCCAGCAGCTTAGGACCAAGGGCAGGGGAGACCCAGTACTTC
TRBV28,TRBJ2-7,15,few,TRBD1,CASSLERRGPYEQYF,TGTGCCAGCAGTTTAGAGAGAAGGGGGCCCTACGAGCAGTACTTC
TRBV3-1,TRBJ1-1,14,.,.,CASSQDYPGTEAFF,TGTGCCAGCAGCCAAGATTACCCTGGGACTGAAGCTTTCTTT
TRBV20-1,TRBJ2-3,14,.,TRBD2,CSAGGTSGGGKQYF,TGCAGTGCTGGAGGGACTAGCGGGGGGGGAAAACAGTATTTT
TRBV4-2,TRBJ2-1,16,.,.,CASSHPQVLSYNEQFF,TGTGCCAGCAGCCACCCTCAGGTTCTCTCCTACAATGAGCAGTTCTTC
TRBV2,TRBJ2-1,11,.,.,CASSGGPEQFF,TGTGCCAGCAGTGGGGGCCCTGAGCAGTTCTTC
TRBV29-1,TRBJ2-3,11,few,.,CSAGITDTQYF,TGCAGCGCCGGGATCACAGATACGCAGTATTTT
TRBV20-1,TRBJ2-5,12,.,.,CSARDQELAQYF,TGCAGTGCTAGAGATCAGGAGCTGGCGCAGTACTTC
TRBV5-1,TRBJ2-1,14,.,.,CASSQGRDYNEQFF,TGCGCCAGCAGCCAAGGTCGCGACTACAATGAGCAGTTCTTC
TRBV29-1,TRBJ2-3,14,.,TRBD1,CSPRQGVSTDTQYF,TGCAGCCCGAGACAGGGGGTTAGCACAGATACGCAGTATTTT
TRBV12-3/TRBV12-4,TRBJ2-7,14,.,TRBD1,CASSFGTGLYEQYF,TGTGCCAGCAGTTTTGGGACAGGGCTCTACGAGCAGTACTTC
TRBV12-3/TRBV12-4,TRBJ2-5,14,.,.,CASSPTGSGETQYF,TGTGCCAGTTCACCTACTGGCAGTGGGGAGACCCAGTACTTC
TRBV7-2,TRBJ2-3,15,.,.,CASSPSPPTRDTQYF,TGTGCCAGCAGCCCGAGCCCCCCCACCAGAGATACGCAGTATTTT
TRBV18,TRBJ2-7,15,few,.,CASSLQPWQPYEQYF,TGTGCCAGCTCACTACAGCCTTGGCAGCCCTACGAGCAGTACTTC
TRBV6-1,TRBJ1-4,13,.,TRBD1,CATIVDRSEKLFF,TGTGCCACCATCGTGGACAGGAGTGAAAAACTGTTTTTT
TRBV29-1,TRBJ1-5,14,.,.,CSVEEAGSNQPQHF,TGCAGCGTTGAAGAGGCCGGTAGCAATCAGCCCCAGCATTTT
TRBV7-2,TRBJ2-5,16,.,TRBD1,CASSSSTGQGLETQYF,TGTGCCAGCAGCTCATCGACCGGACAGGGTTTGGAGACCCAGTACTTC
TRBV4-1,TRBJ2-3,19,.,.,CASSQGLVGGRFGADTQYF,TGCGCCAGCAGCCAGGGATTAGTGGGGGGGCGATTCGGTGCAGATACGCAGTATTTT
TRBV10-3,TRBJ2-5,15,once,.,CAISESGPPAETQYF,TGTGCCATCAGTGAGTCAGGCCCCCCAGCGGAGACCCAGTACTTC
TRBV7-9,TRBJ2-7,15,.,TRBD1,CASSPGGQGVYEQYF,TGTGCCAGCAGCCCTGGTGGACAGGGTGTTTACGAGCAGTACTTC
TRBV20-1,TRBJ1-2,11,few,.,CSAGGVDGYTF,TGCAGTGCGGGTGGGGTGGATGGCTACACCTTC
TRBV5-1,TRBJ2-1,16,.,TRBD1,CASSEGAVSSYNEQFF,TGCGCCAGCAGTGAGGGGGCAGTCAGCTCCTACAATGAGCAGTTCTTC
TRBV20-1,TRBJ2-1,14,few,.,CSAPFLETYNEQFF,TGCAGTGCCCCCTTTCTCGAGACTTACAATGAGCAGTTCTTC
TRBV20-1,TRBJ2-7,13,few,TRBD1,CSASRDRVPEQYF,TGCAGTGCTAGCCGGGACAGGGTACCCGAGCAGTACTTC
TRBV7-6,TRBJ2-5,14,.,.,CASSPESVSETQYF,TGTGCCAGCAGCCCGGAAAGTGTCTCAGAGACCCAGTACTTC
TRBV7-2,TRBJ2-7,12,.,TRBD2,CASSRTRYEQYF,TGTGCCAGCAGTCGGACTAGATACGAGCAGTACTTC
TRBV7-2,TRBJ1-5,14,many,.,CASSLGPSNQPQHF,TGTGCCAGCAGCTTGGGACCGAGCAATCAGCCCCAGCATTTT
TRBV4-2,TRBJ2-7,13,many,.,CASSQDGGYEQYF,TGCGCCAGCAGCCAAGATGGGGGCTACGAGCAGTACTTC
TRBV7-2,TRBJ2-7,15,few,TRBD2,CASSISGTSAWEQYF,TGTGCCAGCAGCATATCCGGGACTAGCGCCTGGGAGCAGTACTTC
TRBV14,TRBJ1-1,16,.,.,CASSQGIRAAGTEAFF,TGTGCCAGCAGCCAAGGAATCCGGGCGGCGGGGACTGAAGCTTTCTTT
TRBV10-3,TRBJ1-5,15,few,.,CAISEQGHRNQPQHF,TGTGCCATCAGTGAGCAAGGACACCGCAATCAGCCCCAGCATTTT
TRBV5-1,TRBJ2-1,15,.,TRBD2,CASSLYSGAYNEQFF,TGCGCCAGCAGCTTGTATAGCGGGGCGTACAATGAGCAGTTCTTC
TRBV5-6,TRBJ2-3,16,.,.,CASSSNSDYSTDTQYF,TGTGCCAGCAGTTCGAACAGCGACTATAGCACAGATACGCAGTATTTT
TRBV20-1,TRBJ1-4,14,few,TRBD1,CSAPSGTGQEKLFF,TGCAGTGCTCCCTCCGGGACAGGGCAAGAAAAACTGTTTTTT
TRBV4-3,TRBJ2-5,15,.,TRBD2,CASSPRAGGGATQYF,TGCGCCAGCAGCCCCAGAGCTGGGGGGGGTGCGACCCAGTACTTC
TRBV3-1,TRBJ2-7,17,.,TRBD2,CASSQDRGGDWVYEQYF,TGTGCCAGCAGCCAAGATCGGGGGGGAGACTGGGTCTACGAGCAGTACTTC
TRBV7-9,TRBJ2-1,14,few,.,CARGTDGQYNEQFF,TGTGCCAGGGGAACAGACGGACAATACAATGAGCAGTTCTTC
TRBV4-3,TRBJ2-1,15,.,.,CASSQAWIGGETQFF,TGCGCCAGCAGCCAAGCGTGGATCGGTGGAGAGACCCAGTTCTTC
TRBV25-1,TRBJ2-2,14,.,.,CASSASGVAGELFF,TGTGCCAGCAGTGCGTCAGGGGTTGCCGGGGAGCTGTTTTTT
TRBV7-9,TRBJ1-2,14,.,TRBD1,CASSLTDRGRGYTF,TGTGCCAGCAGCTTAACGGACAGGGGGAGAGGCTACACCTTC
TRBV6-6,TRBJ2-1,16,few,TRBD2,CASSPGGLSSYNEQFF,TGTGCCAGCAGCCCCGGGGGACTATCCTCCTACAATGAGCAGTTCTTC
TRBV28,TRBJ2-3,13,.,.,CASSLQGIDTQYF,TGTGCCAGCAGTTTACAGGGTATTGATACGCAGTATTTT
TRBV25-1,TRBJ2-5,12,.,.,CASRFSGETQYF,TGTGCCAGTAGATTCAGTGGAGAGACCCAGTACTTC
TRBV20-1,TRBJ2-1,15,.,.,CSARGGDSVYNEQFF,TGCAGTGCTAGAGGGGGGGACTCGGTATACAATGAGCAGTTCTTC
TRBV20-1,TRBJ1-1,17,.,TRBD1,CSATVRTGGSRVPEAFF,TGCAGTGCTACAGTACGGACAGGGGGCTCCCGTGTCCCTGAAGCTTTCTTT
TRBV10-3,TRBJ1-4,15,.,TRBD1,CAISESRDREGKLFF,TGTGCCATCAGTGAGTCCCGGGACAGGGAAGGAAAACTGTTTTTT
TRBV4-3,TRBJ2-7,14,.,TRBD1,CASSHRQGLYEQYF,TGCGCCAGCAGCCATAGACAGGGCCTTTACGAGCAGTACTTC
TRBV28,TRBJ2-6,17,.,TRBD2,CASSPGLAGGRANVLTF,TGTGCCAGCAGCCCAGGACTAGCGGGGGGCCGAGCCAACGTCCTGACTTTC
TRBV29-1,TRBJ2-7,13,few,.,CSVVGAGLYEQYF,TGCAGCGTTGTTGGCGCTGGGCTTTACGAGCAGTACTTC
TRBV7-9,TRBJ1-1,12,few,.,CASSVGRPEAFF,TGTGCCAGCAGCGTAGGACGGCCTGAAGCTTTCTTT
TRBV2,TRBJ1-5,12,few,.,CASSRGHQPQHF,TGTGCCAGCAGCCGGGGTCATCAGCCCCAGCATTTT